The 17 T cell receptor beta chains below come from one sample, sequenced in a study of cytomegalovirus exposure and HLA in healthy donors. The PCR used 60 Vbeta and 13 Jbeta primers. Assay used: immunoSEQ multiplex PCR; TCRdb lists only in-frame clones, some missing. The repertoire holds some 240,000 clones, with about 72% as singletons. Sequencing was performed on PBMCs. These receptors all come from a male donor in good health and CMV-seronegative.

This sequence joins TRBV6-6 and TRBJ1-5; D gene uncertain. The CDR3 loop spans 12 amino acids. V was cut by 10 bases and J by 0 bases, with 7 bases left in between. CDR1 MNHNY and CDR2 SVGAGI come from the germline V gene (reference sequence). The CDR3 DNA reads TGTGCCACCTTTAATAGCAATCAGCCCCAGCATTTT. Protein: CATFNSNQPQHF.

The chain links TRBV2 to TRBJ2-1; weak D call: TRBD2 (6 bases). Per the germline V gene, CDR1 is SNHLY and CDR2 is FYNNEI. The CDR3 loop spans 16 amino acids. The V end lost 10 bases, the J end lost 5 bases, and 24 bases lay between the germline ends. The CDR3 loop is CATWSKGLHIHNEQFF. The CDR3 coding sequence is TGTGCCACCTGGTCCAAGGGACTCCATATCCACAATGAGCAGTTCTTC.

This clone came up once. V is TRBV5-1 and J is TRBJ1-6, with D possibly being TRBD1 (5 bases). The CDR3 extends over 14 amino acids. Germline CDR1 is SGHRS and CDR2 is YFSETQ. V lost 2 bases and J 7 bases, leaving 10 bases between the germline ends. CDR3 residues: CASSLGARNSPLHF. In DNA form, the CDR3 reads TGCGCCAGCAGCTTAGGGGCTCGGAATTCACCCCTCCACTTT.

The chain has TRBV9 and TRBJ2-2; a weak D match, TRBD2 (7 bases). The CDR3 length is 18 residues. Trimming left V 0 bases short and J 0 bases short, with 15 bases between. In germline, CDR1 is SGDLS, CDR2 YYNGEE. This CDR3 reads CASSVGGGGTPNTGELFF. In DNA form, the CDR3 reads TGTGCCAGCAGCGTAGGGGGGGGCGGGACACCGAACACCGGGGAGCTGTTTTTT. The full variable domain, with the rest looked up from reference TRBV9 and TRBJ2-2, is DSGVTQTPKHLITATGQRVTLRCSPRSGDLSVYWYQQSLDQGLQFLIQYYNGEERAKGNILERFSAQQFPDLHSELNLSSLELGDSALYFCASSVGGGGTPNTGELFFGEGSRLTVL.

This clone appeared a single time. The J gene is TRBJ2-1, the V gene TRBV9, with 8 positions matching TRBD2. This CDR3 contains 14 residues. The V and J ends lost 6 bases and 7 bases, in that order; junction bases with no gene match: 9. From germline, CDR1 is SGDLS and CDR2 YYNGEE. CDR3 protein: CASTLSGTSNEQFF. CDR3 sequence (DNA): TGTGCCAGCACCCTTTCCGGGACTAGTAATGAGCAGTTCTTC. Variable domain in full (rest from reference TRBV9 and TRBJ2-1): DSGVTQTPKHLITATGQRVTLRCSPRSGDLSVYWYQQSLDQGLQFLIQYYNGEERAKGNILERFSAQQFPDLHSELNLSSLELGDSALYFCASTLSGTSNEQFFGPGTRLTVL.

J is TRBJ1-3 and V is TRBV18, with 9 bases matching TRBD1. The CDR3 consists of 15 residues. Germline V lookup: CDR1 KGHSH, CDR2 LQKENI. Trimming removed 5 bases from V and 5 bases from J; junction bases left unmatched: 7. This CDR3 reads CASSSDRGRRNTIYF. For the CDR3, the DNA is TGTGCCAGCTCATCGGACAGGGGTCGAAGAAACACCATATATTTT.

CDR3 in DNA: TGTGCCAGCCCCTTCGGAGTGCGACAGGGGGCAACTGAAGCTTTCTTT. It codes for CASPFGVRQGATEAFF. The chain couples TRBV28 to TRBJ1-1, with 10 bases fitting TRBD1. CDR3 length equals 16 residues. V lost 8 bases, J lost 5 bases, and 14 bases stayed unmatched. Germline V gene lookup returns CDR1 MDHEN and CDR2 SYDVKM.

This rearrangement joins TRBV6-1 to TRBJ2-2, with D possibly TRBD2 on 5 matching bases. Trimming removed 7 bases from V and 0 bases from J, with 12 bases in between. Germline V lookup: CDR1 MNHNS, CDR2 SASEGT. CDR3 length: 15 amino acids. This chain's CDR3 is CASTSTRTNTGELFF. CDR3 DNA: TGTGCCAGCACCTCTACTAGGACGAACACCGGGGAGCTGTTTTTT.

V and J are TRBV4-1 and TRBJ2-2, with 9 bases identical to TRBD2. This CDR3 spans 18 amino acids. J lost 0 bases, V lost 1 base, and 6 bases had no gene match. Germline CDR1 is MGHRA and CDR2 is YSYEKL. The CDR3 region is CASSQGVSGSSNTGELFF. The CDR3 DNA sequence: TGCGCCAGCAGCCAAGGGGTTAGCGGGAGTTCGAACACCGGGGAGCTGTTTTTT.

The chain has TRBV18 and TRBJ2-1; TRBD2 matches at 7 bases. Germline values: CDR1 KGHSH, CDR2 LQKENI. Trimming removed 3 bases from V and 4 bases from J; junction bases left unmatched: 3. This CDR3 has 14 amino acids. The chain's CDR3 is CASSPSSGYNEQFF. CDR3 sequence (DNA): TGTGCCAGCTCACCGTCTAGCGGATACAATGAGCAGTTCTTC.

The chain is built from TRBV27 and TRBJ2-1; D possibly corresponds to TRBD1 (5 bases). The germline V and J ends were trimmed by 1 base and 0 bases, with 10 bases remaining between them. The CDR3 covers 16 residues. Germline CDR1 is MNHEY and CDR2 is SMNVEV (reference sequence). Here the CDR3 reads CASSLYQGSSYNEQFF. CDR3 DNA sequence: TGTGCCAGCAGTTTATACCAGGGTTCCTCCTACAATGAGCAGTTCTTC.

CDR3 sequence reads: CASSEETGGVYEQYF. DNA of the CDR3: TGTGCCAGCAGTGAAGAGACAGGGGGAGTCTACGAGCAGTACTTC. V gene TRBV6-1 combines with J gene TRBJ2-7; 9 nucleotides match TRBD1. CDR1 and CDR2 (germline): MNHNS, SASEGT. Trimming removed 1 base from V and 3 bases from J; junction bases left unmatched: 4. There are 15 residues in the CDR3.

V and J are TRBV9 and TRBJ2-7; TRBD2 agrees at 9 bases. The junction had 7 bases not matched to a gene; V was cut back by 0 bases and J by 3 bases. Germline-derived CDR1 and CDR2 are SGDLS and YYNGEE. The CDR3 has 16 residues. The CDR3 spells CASSVAPSGRLYEQYF. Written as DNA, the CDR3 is TGTGCCAGCAGCGTAGCTCCCAGCGGGAGGCTCTACGAGCAGTACTTC.

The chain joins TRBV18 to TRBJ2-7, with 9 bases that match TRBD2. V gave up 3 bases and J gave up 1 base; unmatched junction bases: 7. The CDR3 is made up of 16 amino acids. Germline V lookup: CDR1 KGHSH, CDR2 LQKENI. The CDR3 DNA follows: TGTGCCAGCTCACCTATCGAGGCGGGGGGGTCCTACGAGCAGTACTTC. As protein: CASSPIEAGGSYEQYF.

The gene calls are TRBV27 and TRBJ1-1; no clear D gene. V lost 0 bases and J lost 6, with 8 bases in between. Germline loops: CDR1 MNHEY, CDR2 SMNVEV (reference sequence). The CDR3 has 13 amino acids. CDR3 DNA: TGTGCCAGCAGTTTATCAGTCGGGGCTGAAGCTTTCTTT. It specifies CASSLSVGAEAFF.

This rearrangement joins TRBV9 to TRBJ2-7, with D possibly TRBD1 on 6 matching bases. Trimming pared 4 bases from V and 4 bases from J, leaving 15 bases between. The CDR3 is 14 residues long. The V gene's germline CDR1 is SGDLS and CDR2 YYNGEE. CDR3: CASSPEHRVYEQYF. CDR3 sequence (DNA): TGTGCCAGCAGCCCAGAGCACAGGGTATACGAGCAGTACTTC.

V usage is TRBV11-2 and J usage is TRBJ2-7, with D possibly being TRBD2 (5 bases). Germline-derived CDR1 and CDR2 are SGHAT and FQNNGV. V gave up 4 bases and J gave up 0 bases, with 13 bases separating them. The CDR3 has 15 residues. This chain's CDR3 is CASSSRGLTSYEQYF. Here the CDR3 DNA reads TGTGCCAGCAGCTCCAGAGGGCTTACCTCCTACGAGCAGTACTTC.